This paragraph covers one TCR beta chain sequence. V dropped 4 bases and J dropped 4 bases, with 10 bases sitting between them. In germline, CDR1 is SQVTM, CDR2 ANQGSEA. This CDR3 has 13 amino acids. This sample is part of a study of blood T cell repertoires in COVID-19. About the study: COVID-19 samples collected from the United States, Italy and Spain covered acute and convalescent phases. PBMCs, B-cell-depleted T cells, or T cells were the source of the cDNA or gDNA that made up the material.

Authors' methods: Amplified reference gene primers provided the basis for estimating nucleated cell counts. Generated by immunoSEQ multiplex PCR, the TCRdb table keeps only in-frame clones and is missing some. That table gives V, J and clone size, and the DNA gave D and trimming. This table holds 56,000 or so clones, about 85% found once. This TCR came from a man between 50 and 59 years old with acute or convalescent COVID-19. The rearrangement uses TRBV29-1 and TRBJ1-4, with D hard to call. Sequencing used peripheral blood. CDR3 bases: TGCAGCGTTGGCGGGCAGAATAATGAAAAACTGTTTTTT. Translation gives CSVGGQNNEKLFF.